Listed below are T cell receptor beta chains from one sample, sequenced in a study of CD8 T cells in ankylosing spondylitis. In TCRdb, the 5' RACE reads were re-called with MiXCR into one record per CDR3 protein. This table has roughly 150,000 distinct CDR3 sequences, around a third appearing once. Sequenced material: synovial fluid, either unsorted or a sorted T cell fraction (not recorded which). The source is a male donor with ankylosing spondylitis. Each CDR3 is given with its conserved first and last residue. A D gene is named only where the DNA matches it firmly. Clone size is given for some rows only: seen once, a few or many times, or a class if the clone is expanded.

clone size | D gene | J gene | V gene | CDR3 DNA | CDR3 protein
NA | TRBD2 | TRBJ2-1 | TRBV5-1 | TGCGCCAGCATCCCGGGAGCGGGGTCCACCTACAATGAGCAGTTCTTC | CASIPGAGSTYNEQFF
few | NA | TRBJ2-1 | TRBV24-1 | TGTGCCACCGGTGAGCAGTTCTTC | CATGEQFF
many | TRBD1 | TRBJ2-7 | TRBV27 | TGTGCCAGCAGTTTACTCGCTGACGGGACAGGGGGCTCCTACGAGCAGTACTTC | CASSLLADGTGGSYEQYF
NA | NA | TRBJ2-1 | TRBV6-2/TRBV6-3 | TGTGCCAGCAGTTACCTTCGGGGTGAGCAGTTCTTC | CASSYLRGEQFF
NA | TRBD2 | TRBJ2-3 | TRBV20-1 | TGCAGTGCGCCACCACTAGCGGCCTCGCCCAGAAGCACAGATACGCAGTATTTT | CSAPPLAASPRSTDTQYF
few | TRBD2 | TRBJ2-1 | TRBV4-2 | TGTGCCAGCAGCCAGGGACTAAACCTGCCGGACAATGAGCAGTTCTTC | CASSQGLNLPDNEQFF
NA | NA | TRBJ2-2 | TRBV5-1 | TGCGCCAGCAGCGCCGGGGGATTGAACACCGGGGAGCTGTTTTTT | CASSAGGLNTGELFF
few | NA | TRBJ1-1 | TRBV28 | TGTGCCAGCATTCTACATAACACTGAAGCTTTCTTT | CASILHNTEAFF
few | NA | TRBJ2-1 | TRBV4-3 | TGCGCCAGCAGCCAAGAGGAGTCGAGGTGGTACAATGAGCAGTTCTTC | CASSQEESRWYNEQFF
NA | TRBD1 | TRBJ2-2 | TRBV5-1 | TGCGCCAGCAGCTCGGGGGGACAGGGAGCGAACACCGGGGAGCTGTTTTTT | CASSSGGQGANTGELFF
few | TRBD2 | TRBJ2-3 | TRBV29-1 | TGCAGCGGCCAGCGGGGGCCGGGGCCAGATACGCAGTATTTT | CSGQRGPGPDTQYF
NA | NA | TRBJ2-2 | TRBV2 | TGTGCCAGCAGTTGGGACCACACCGGGGAGCTGTTTTTT | CASSWDHTGELFF
few | NA | TRBJ1-1 | TRBV5-1 | TGCGCCAGCAGCTCACCGGGACCGAACACTGAAGCTTTCTTT | CASSSPGPNTEAFF
NA | NA | TRBJ1-4 | TRBV3-1 | TGTGCCAGCAGCCAAGGCAGGGGTTTTGAAAAACTGTTTTTT | CASSQGRGFEKLFF
NA | NA | TRBJ2-3 | TRBV6-4 | TGTGCCAGCAGACCACTAGCCGAACTCGGCACAGATACGCAGTATTTT | CASRPLAELGTDTQYF
NA | NA | TRBJ2-3 | TRBV25-1 | TGTGCCAGCAGGTCTAACCACGCCGTTGGATTTGCAGATACGCAGTATTTT | CASRSNHAVGFADTQYF
NA | NA | TRBJ2-7 | TRBV6-2/TRBV6-3 | TGTGCCAGCAGTTATGAAGGGTACCTGAGCTCCTACGAGCAGTACTTC | CASSYEGYLSSYEQYF
few | TRBD1 | TRBJ2-5 | TRBV20-1 | TGCAGTGCCTCTAGCCAGACAGGGGGAAGGGAGACCCAGTACTTC | CSASSQTGGRETQYF
few | TRBD1 | TRBJ2-1 | TRBV7-6 | TGTGCCAGCAGCTTAGATATACAGGGGTTAAATGAGCAGTTCTTC | CASSLDIQGLNEQFF
few | TRBD2 | TRBJ2-3 | TRBV12-3/TRBV12-4 | TGTGCCAGCAGTTTTGGTCGGGAGGAAGATACGCAGTATTTT | CASSFGREEDTQYF
NA | TRBD1 | TRBJ2-5 | TRBV6-2/TRBV6-3 | TGTGCCAGCAGTCGCGGACAGGGAGAGACCCAGTACTTC | CASSRGQGETQYF
few | TRBD1 | TRBJ1-4 | TRBV28 | TGTGCCAGCAGTCCGGCAAAGGGGGCGCGGGGTGAAAAACTGTTTTTT | CASSPAKGARGEKLFF
NA | NA | TRBJ1-5 | TRBV6-2/TRBV6-3 | TGTGCCAGCAACAAGGGGGATCAGCCCCAGCATTTT | CASNKGDQPQHF
NA | NA | TRBJ1-3 | TRBV7-9 | TGTGCCAGCAGCTCCGCCTCGGGTCCGGGGGCTTACACCATATATTTT | CASSSASGPGAYTIYF
NA | TRBD2 | TRBJ2-3 | TRBV7-8 | TGTGCCAGCAGCCCTTGGACTAGCGGGGGGGCTGGAGATACGCAGTATTTT | CASSPWTSGGAGDTQYF
NA | NA | TRBJ1-3 | TRBV27 | TGTGCCAGCAGTCCGCGACCCTCTGGAAACACCATATATTTT | CASSPRPSGNTIYF
NA | NA | TRBJ2-6 | TRBV6-1 | TGTGGCACCTCCCGTGGGGGCCTTGGGGCCAACGTCCTGACTTTC | CGTSRGGLGANVLTF
few | NA | TRBJ1-2 | TRBV7-2 | TGTGCCAGCAGCTTAGATCGGGGATCCTACACCTTC | CASSLDRGSYTF
NA | NA | TRBJ2-3 | TRBV9 | TGTGCCAGCAGCCCCCTTAGTGAAGATACGCAGTATTTT | CASSPLSEDTQYF
NA | NA | TRBJ1-4 | TRBV28 | TGTGCCAGCAGTTCCCCAGGCGACCCTAGAGAAAAACTGTTTTTT | CASSSPGDPREKLFF
NA | NA | TRBJ2-2 | TRBV6-1 | TGTGCCAGCAGGCGGGGTTCTTACGGGGAGCTGTTTTTT | CASRRGSYGELFF
many | NA | TRBJ2-1 | TRBV29-1 | TGCAGCGTCCCCGGGACACTGGACAATGAGCAGTTCTTC | CSVPGTLDNEQFF
NA | NA | TRBJ2-2 | TRBV7-2 | TGTGCCAGCAGCTATGACAGCGGAAAGAACACCGGGGAGCTGTTTTTT | CASSYDSGKNTGELFF
few | TRBD2 | TRBJ2-1 | TRBV29-1 | TGCAGCGACCGGACTAGCCTCAATGAGCAGTTCTTC | CSDRTSLNEQFF
many | NA | TRBJ1-1 | TRBV29-1 | TGCAGCGTCGCACTCCCCTCTAGCCGGACTGAAGCTTTCTTT | CSVALPSSRTEAFF
many | NA | TRBJ2-5 | TRBV19 | TGTGCCAGTAGTTTGCAGCACCAAGAGACCCAGTACTTC | CASSLQHQETQYF
few | NA | TRBJ1-1 | TRBV20-1 | TGCAGTGCTAGAGATAGGTCGAACACTGAAGCTTTCTTT | CSARDRSNTEAFF
few | TRBD1 | TRBJ2-2 | TRBV10-3 | TGTGCCATCAGTGAGCAGGGGACAGTCTACGGGGAGCTGTTTTTT | CAISEQGTVYGELFF
NA | TRBD2 | TRBJ2-3 | TRBV29-1 | TGCAGCGCCGACGGTGGGAGGGTCACAGATACGCAGTATTTT | CSADGGRVTDTQYF
many | NA | TRBJ1-1 | TRBV20-1 | TGCAGTGCTAGGGGAGGGCCTGGCACTGAAGCTTTCTTT | CSARGGPGTEAFF